The present T cell receptor (beta chain) was sequenced within a study of technical replicates of blood from a handful of donors. Generated by immunoSEQ multiplex PCR, the TCRdb table keeps only in-frame clones and is missing some. The repertoire holds about 66,000 clones, with roughly nine tenths as singletons. Sequenced material: T cells isolated from PBMCs. The sequence was collected from a human donor in good health.

Written as DNA, the CDR3 is TGTGCCAGCAGTTTAACTGGGGCCAACGTCCTGACTTTC. Translation gives CASSLTGANVLTF. The V and J genes are TRBV2 and TRBJ2-6, with D uncertain. The germline V gene encodes CDR1 SNHLY and CDR2 FYNNEI. V lost 5 bases to trimming and J lost 2 bases, with 4 bases between them. This CDR3 contains 13 residues. Looking up the rest from reference TRBV2 and TRBJ2-6 gives the full variable domain: EPEVTQTPSHQVTQMGQEVILRCVPISNHLYFYWYRQILGQKVEFLVSFYNNEISEKSEIFDDQFSVERPDGSNFTLKIRSTKLEDSAMYFCASSLTGANVLTFGAGSRLTVL.